What follows are 3 T cell receptor beta chains derived from one specimen sequenced in a study of shared clonotypes between healthy human individuals (TCRdb year 2020). The library was produced with the immunoSEQ multiplex PCR assay. Here the immuneACCESS table is served through TCRdb, limited to in-frame sequences with V and J called. Missing clones are a known gap in these copies; in checked studies unresolved V genes cover under half, and the rest lacks a known reason. For this sample the table gives some 2.1 million clones, of which 80% to 95% were detected only once. About 1.7% of the sample is taken by the ten largest. For the CD8 naive samples, CD45RO-negative cells were positively selected for CCR7, yielding a CD45RA+CCR7+ population from which TemRA cells were excluded. The sequenced sample was naive CD8+ T cells from PBMCs. What the cell subset or site label conveys for this sample: CD45RA+CCR7+. All receptors come from a man aged 18 to 30 in good health. Some clones in this sample may be carry-over from other donors' samples.

The V gene is TRBV29-1, the J gene TRBJ1-2; D possibly corresponds to TRBD1 (5 bases). Per the germline V gene, CDR1 is SQVTM and CDR2 is ANQGSEA. The V end lost 4 bases, the J end lost 3 bases, and 18 bases lay between the germline ends. This CDR3 has 15 residues. The CDR3 sequence: CSVAGTGDWDYGYTF. The CDR3 bases are TGCAGCGTTGCCGGTACAGGAGACTGGGACTATGGCTACACCTTC.

The CDR3 is CASSVELRDEQFF. CDR3 nucleotide sequence: TGTGCCAGCAGCGTAGAGTTGAGGGATGAGCAGTTCTTC. The V call is TRBV9, the J call TRBJ2-1, with D maybe TRBD2 (5 bases). CDR1 and CDR2 (germline): SGDLS, YYNGEE. The CDR3 has 13 amino acids. The ends were cut back, 0 bases at V and 8 bases at J, with 9 bases in the middle.

This rearrangement joins TRBV9 to TRBJ2-7, with TRBD1 as a possible D gene (6 bases). Trimming removed 0 bases from V and 2 bases from J, with 12 bases in between. CDR1 is SGDLS and CDR2 is YYNGEE in the germline V gene. The CDR3 length is 15 residues. The CDR3 DNA sequence: TGTGCCAGCAGCGTAGGTGTGGGGGCGACCTACGAGCAGTACTTC. It codes for CASSVGVGATYEQYF.